Listed below are T cell receptor beta chains from one sample, sequenced in a study of patients and donors after allogeneic stem cell transplantation. A single record per CDR3 protein comes from TCRdb applying MiXCR to the RT-PCR reads. The sample has hundreds of thousands of distinct CDR3 sequences, 15% to 20% seen once. The material sequenced was blood, either unsorted or a sorted T cell fraction (not recorded which). These receptors were taken from a human donor who was either an allogeneic HSCT recipient or a stem cell or donor lymphocyte infusion donor (not recorded which). It is not recorded whose cells these are; they may come from a transplant donor. CDR3s include the opening cysteine and the closing phenylalanine or tryptophan.

J gene | V gene | CDR3 protein
TRBJ1-4 | TRBV4-1 | CASSQAAQGIGEKLFF
TRBJ2-3 | TRBV5-1 | CASSSGTSGSSTDTQYF
TRBJ2-7 | TRBV6-5 | CASSYSGLAWPYEQYF
TRBJ1-5 | TRBV5-1 | CASSLDSASQPQHF
TRBJ2-1 | TRBV29-1 | CSVEDRQGAGNEQFF
TRBJ2-2 | TRBV5-6 | CASSEGQLNTGELFF
TRBJ1-2 | TRBV6-9 | CASRYPDRDGANYGYTF
TRBJ1-1 | TRBV14 | CASSQDRWNTEAFF
TRBJ1-3 | TRBV12-3/TRBV12-4 | CASSAGDFGNTIYF
TRBJ2-2 | TRBV7-9 | CASSPADRAPGELFF
TRBJ2-7 | TRBV6-6 | CASYGDSSYEQYF
TRBJ2-1 | TRBV27 | CASRWGGNEQFF
TRBJ1-2 | TRBV15 | CATSIDTAANYGYTF
TRBJ2-2 | TRBV3-1 | CASSPRLLAFTGELFF
TRBJ2-7 | TRBV29-1 | CSAGTSFYEQYF
TRBJ2-3 | TRBV7-2 | CASTFGGRLTDTQYF
TRBJ2-5 | TRBV6-1 | CASSPMDVAGGLETQYF
TRBJ2-5 | TRBV4-1 | CASSQDMVAGGQETQYF
TRBJ2-3 | TRBV11-1 | CASSLASGSKVSTDTQYF
TRBJ2-1 | TRBV29-1 | CSVDGQPNEQFF
TRBJ1-1 | TRBV24-1 | CATSDPSRGTEAFF
TRBJ2-5 | TRBV20-1 | CSARPIAGFQETQYF
TRBJ2-7 | TRBV20-1 | CSPGSGSFSYEQYF
TRBJ2-5 | TRBV2 | CASMGLREETQYF
TRBJ2-2 | TRBV5-1 | CASSLGLAGNTGELFF
TRBJ2-3 | TRBV7-2 | CASSLVSGVRRDTQYF
TRBJ1-6 | TRBV7-9 | CASSPLGGSLHF
TRBJ2-1 | TRBV20-1 | CSARPPSEGSYNEQFF
TRBJ1-2 | TRBV7-2 | CASSRYPGPKAVGYTF
TRBJ1-2 | TRBV12-3/TRBV12-4 | CASSPRTGVYGYTF
TRBJ2-1 | TRBV18 | CASSPRPGPAYNEQFF
TRBJ2-3 | TRBV5-6 | CASSLRRPGQGGDTQYF
TRBJ1-3 | TRBV4-1 | CASSPGGQRLRNTIYF
TRBJ1-2 | TRBV7-2 | CASSLGPEGALIWGYTF
TRBJ2-1 | TRBV4-3 | CASSRGTGFNEQFF
TRBJ1-1 | TRBV24-1 | CATADRFEAFF
TRBJ2-3 | TRBV7-6 | CASSSLAGGPTDTQYF
TRBJ1-1 | TRBV5-1 | CASSLGRLGTEAFF
TRBJ2-1 | TRBV19 | CASTRLAGYNEQFF
TRBJ2-2 | TRBV12-3/TRBV12-4 | CASSQTGQGAFGTGELFF
TRBJ1-3 | TRBV29-1 | CSAGRAGNTIYF
TRBJ1-5 | TRBV24-1 | CATSDGVSNQPQHF
TRBJ2-3 | TRBV6-1 | CASRVQSGTTDTQYF
TRBJ1-3 | TRBV6-5 | CASSYSGAPLSGNTIYF
TRBJ1-2 | TRBV20-1 | CSASERQTNYGYTF
TRBJ2-1 | TRBV9 | CASSGDYDEQFF
TRBJ2-7 | TRBV6-1 | CASSREPTREQYF
TRBJ1-5 | TRBV12-3/TRBV12-4 | CASSFRGLTGNQPQHF
TRBJ2-1 | TRBV2 | CASRKGVSYNEQFF
TRBJ2-7 | TRBV20-1 | CSARTPAGWYMSYEQYF